This T cell receptor beta chain was found in a study of CD8 T cells in Susac syndrome. The RNA, about 0.45 to 1 ug, was put through reverse transcription using random hexamers. Across 54 Vbeta and 13 Jbeta, TCR beta CDR3 was amplified with immunoSEQ multiplex PCR. TCRdb called the immunoSEQ multiplex PCR reads again in MiXCR, with one record for every CDR3 protein. Altogether roughly 400,000 distinct CDR3 sequences are present, more than 80% being singletons, with the ten largest covering 0.09% to 0.15%. Germline V CDR1 and CDR2: SGHKS, YYEKEE (reference sequence). Trimming took 0 bases from V and 1 from J, leaving 13 bases between them. The CDR3 covers 16 residues. Study-wide points: The study admitted that it had a relatively small number of individuals in its TCR sequencing and HLA analysis.

As for this clonotype: As yet, its antigen is unknown.

The chain employs TRBV5-5 and TRBJ1-2, with D uncertain. The origin of this receptor is a human donor with multiple sclerosis. The sequenced material came from CD8+ T cells from PBMCs. The CDR3 loop reads CASSLVDLALNYGYTF. Written as DNA, the CDR3 is TGTGCCAGCAGCTTGGTGGACCTCGCGCTTAACTATGGCTACACCTTC. The whole variable domain, remainder taken from reference TRBV5-5 and TRBJ1-2, is DAGVTQSPTHLIKTRGQQVTLRCSPISGHKSVSWYQQVLGQGPQFIFQYYEKEERGRGNFPDRFSARQFPNYSSELNVNALLLGDSALYLCASSLVDLALNYGYTFGSGTRLTVV.